The rows below give T cell receptor beta chains drawn from one sample of a study of blood T cell repertoires in COVID-19. Repertoires were generated with immunoSEQ multiplex PCR, while TCRdb's copy carries only in-frame clones and drops some. This sample carries 130,000 to 150,000 clones, 65% to 80% of them seen once, and the ten largest clones take about 4%. The sample was peripheral blood. These receptors all stem from a man in his sixties with acute or convalescent COVID-19. Both conserved end residues are part of each CDR3. Each record gives: V gene, clone size, D gene, J gene, CDR3 DNA, CDR3 protein. The D gene is left open where the match is weak. Expanded clones get a size class; other rows say once, few or many, or leave the size out.

>TRBV28|.|.|TRBJ2-3
TGTGCCGCCAGCAGTTCTTCAGCGGCTAGCACAGATACGCAGTATTTT
CAASSSSAASTDTQYF
>TRBV5-6|.|TRBD1|TRBJ2-5
TGTGCCAGCGGCACCGGGACAGGGTTACAAGAGACCCAGTACTTC
CASGTGTGLQETQYF
>TRBV5-8|.|.|TRBJ2-3
TGTGCCAGCAGAAACGTAGCAACGCAGTATTTT
CASRNVATQYF
>TRBV7-9|.|.|TRBJ2-7
TGTGCCAGCAGCTTAGGAAGCGCCGGGGGTTACGAGCAGTACTTC
CASSLGSAGGYEQYF
>TRBV4-1|.|TRBD2|TRBJ2-5
TGCGCCAGCAGCCAATCACGACTAGCGGGAGACGGTGAGACCCAGTACTTC
CASSQSRLAGDGETQYF
>TRBV28|few|TRBD1|TRBJ1-4
TGTGCCAGCAGTCCCGACCTTGACAGGGTGAAGGTCTTGCATGAAAAACTGTTTTTT
CASSPDLDRVKVLHEKLFF
>TRBV6-5|few|TRBD2|TRBJ2-2
TGTGCCAGCAACCGACTAGCGGGGAACACCGGGGAGCTGTTTTTT
CASNRLAGNTGELFF
>TRBV7-9|.|.|TRBJ1-5
TGTGCCAGCAGCTCTTACCGGGACACTCAGCCCCAGCATTTT
CASSSYRDTQPQHF
>TRBV24-1|.|.|TRBJ1-2
TGTGCCACCAGTGATCTCCAGGGAGGCTACACCTTC
CATSDLQGGYTF
>TRBV5-8|.|TRBD1|TRBJ1-5
TGTGCCAGCAGCTCGCGGGACAGGGGCAATCAGCCCCAGCATTTT
CASSSRDRGNQPQHF
>TRBV28|once|.|TRBJ1-2
TGTGCCAGCAGTTCGGGAGGTCTCTATGGCTACACCTTC
CASSSGGLYGYTF
>TRBV6-5|few|.|TRBJ1-5
TGTGCCAGCAGTCCCGGGGGGGATCAGCCCCAGCATTTT
CASSPGGDQPQHF
>TRBV23-1|.|TRBD1|TRBJ1-2
TGCGCCAGCAGTCAATCGGGGGACAGGGATAACTATGGCTACACCTTC
CASSQSGDRDNYGYTF
>TRBV12-3/TRBV12-4|.|.|TRBJ2-7
TGTGCCAGCAGTTTAGGGGGAGACGAGCAGTACTTC
CASSLGGDEQYF
>TRBV4-1|.|.|TRBJ2-1
TGCGCCAGCAGCCACGTACAGGGTAATGAGCAGTTCTTC
CASSHVQGNEQFF
>TRBV7-8|.|TRBD2|TRBJ2-7
TGTGCCAGCAGCTTTACTAGCGGGAGTCCAGAGTGGTACTTC
CASSFTSGSPEWYF
>TRBV5-4|.|TRBD2|TRBJ2-7
TGTGCCAGCAGCTTGGCCGTTAGCGGGCCCTACGAGCAGTACTTC
CASSLAVSGPYEQYF
>TRBV4-2|.|TRBD2|TRBJ2-4
TGTGCCAGCAGCCAAGATTACGTTATCGCGGGAGAAAGGAACATTCAGTACTTC
CASSQDYVIAGERNIQYF
>TRBV24-1|.|.|TRBJ2-3
TGTGCCACCAGTGATTTCGCTAGGGAGGCCGATACGCAGTATTTT
CATSDFAREADTQYF
>TRBV7-2|.|TRBD2|TRBJ2-1
TGTGCCAGCAGCACCGGGACTAGCGGATACAATGAGCAGTTCTTC
CASSTGTSGYNEQFF
>TRBV5-1|.|TRBD2|TRBJ2-5
TGCGCCAGCGGGACTACCAAACTCGGAGAGACCCAGTACTTC
CASGTTKLGETQYF
>TRBV2|.|.|TRBJ1-2
TGTGCCATAGGGACTGGAGGCTTCTATGGCTACACCTTC
CAIGTGGFYGYTF
>TRBV2|.|TRBD1|TRBJ2-1
TGTGCCAGCAGTGTAGGACAGGGGGCTTACAATGAGCAGTTCTTC
CASSVGQGAYNEQFF
>TRBV7-9|.|TRBD1|TRBJ1-1
TGTGCCAGCAGCTTAAGGCCCCCGGACAGGGATAGGGCTGAAGCTTTCTTT
CASSLRPPDRDRAEAFF
>TRBV30|.|TRBD1|TRBJ2-3
TGTGCCTGGACAAGGGGGCGCGCCCGTGACCTTCTTTCTACGCAGTATTTT
CAWTRGRARDLLSTQYF
>TRBV7-2|.|TRBD2|TRBJ2-1
TGTGCCAGCAGCCTAGCGGGAGGGTCTGTCGGTGAGCAGTTCTTC
CASSLAGGSVGEQFF
>TRBV15|.|.|TRBJ2-1
TGTGCCACCAGCGCCAGGGGCGTAAGCTACAATGAGCAGTTCTTC
CATSARGVSYNEQFF
>TRBV3-1/TRBV3-2|.|.|TRBJ2-2
TGTGCCAGCAGCCAAGGCCTAGCAGAGGGCACCGGGGAGCTGTTTTTT
CASSQGLAEGTGELFF
>TRBV7-9|.|TRBD2|TRBJ2-5
TGTGCCAGCACCGAAGGAACTAGCGGCCAAGAGACCCAGTACTTC
CASTEGTSGQETQYF
>TRBV19|.|.|TRBJ2-7
TGTGCCAGTAGTACCCTTGAGGGCCGCGAGCAGTACTTC
CASSTLEGREQYF
>TRBV11-2|.|.|TRBJ1-1
TGTGCCAGCAGCGAAGACAGGCCCAGCACTGAAGCTTTCTTT
CASSEDRPSTEAFF
>TRBV5-6|.|.|TRBJ2-3
TGTGCCAGCAGTCAGTGGGGGGCAGATACGCAGTATTTT
CASSQWGADTQYF
>TRBV27|.|TRBD1|TRBJ2-1
TGTGCCAGCAGTTTACAGGGCCCATGGGGACAGGTGCCATGGGATGAGCAGTTCTTC
CASSLQGPWGQVPWDEQFF
>TRBV6-5|.|.|TRBJ2-1
TGTGCCAGCGGGTATAACAGGGGAGGCAATGAGCAGTTCTTC
CASGYNRGGNEQFF
>TRBV18|.|.|TRBJ1-5
TGTGCCAGCTCGCTTGCGCAGGGGAATCAGCCCCAGCATTTT
CASSLAQGNQPQHF
>TRBV5-1|.|.|TRBJ2-3
TGCGCCAGCAGTTCTCGCACAGATACGCAGTATTTT
CASSSRTDTQYF
>TRBV11-3|once|TRBD2|TRBJ2-3
TGTGCCAGCAGCTCGGGGACTAGCGGGAGTTCAGATACGCAGTATTTT
CASSSGTSGSSDTQYF
>TRBV5-1|.|TRBD1|TRBJ1-1
TGCGCCAGCAGCTCCATGGGACAGGGGTACACTGAAGCTTTCTTT
CASSSMGQGYTEAFF
>TRBV6-6|.|.|TRBJ2-7
TGTGCAAGCAGCACTACCTACGAGCAGTACTTC
CASSTTYEQYF
>TRBV10-2|.|.|TRBJ2-3
TGCGCCAGCAGCAGGACTTCACACTCCCCTAGCACAGATACGCAGTATTTT
CASSRTSHSPSTDTQYF
>TRBV2|.|TRBD2|TRBJ2-7
TGTGCCAGCAAATCGCGGGGGGTGGGCTCCTACGAGCAGTACTTC
CASKSRGVGSYEQYF
>TRBV2|once|TRBD1|TRBJ2-1
TGTGCCAGCATTCCACAGGGGTTGGGGGAGCAGTTCTTC
CASIPQGLGEQFF
>TRBV11-2|once|.|TRBJ2-1
TGTGCCAGCAGCTTAGAGCGGGAATCCTACAATGAGCAGTTCTTC
CASSLERESYNEQFF
>TRBV28|.|.|TRBJ2-7
TGTGCCAGCAGTTTTAGTTCTAACGAGCAGTACTTC
CASSFSSNEQYF
>TRBV4-1|.|TRBD1|TRBJ2-7
TGCGCCAGCAGCCAGCCGGGACAGGGGTTCGAGCAGTACTTC
CASSQPGQGFEQYF
>TRBV10-3|.|TRBD2|TRBJ2-7
TGTGCCATCAGTGGCGGAGCGGGAGGCAGCTACGAGCAGTACTTC
CAISGGAGGSYEQYF
>TRBV5-1|.|TRBD1|TRBJ1-2
TGCGCCAGCAGCCGGATACAGGGGGCCGAAAACTATGGCTACACCTTC
CASSRIQGAENYGYTF
>TRBV10-3|.|TRBD1|TRBJ2-2
TGTGCCATCAGTGAGGGACAGGGGAACACCGGGGAGCTGTTTTTT
CAISEGQGNTGELFF
>TRBV5-4|few|TRBD2|TRBJ2-7
TGTGCCAGCAGCTTGGCCGGGGGGGCAAGGGAGCAGTACTTC
CASSLAGGAREQYF
>TRBV7-9|.|TRBD1|TRBJ2-7
TGTGCCAGCAGCGTAGGGACAGATTCTTCCTACGAGCAGTACTTC
CASSVGTDSSYEQYF
>TRBV6-6|.|.|TRBJ2-2
TGTGCCAGCAGTCGACTCAACACCGGGGAGCTGTTTTTT
CASSRLNTGELFF
>TRBV3-1/TRBV3-2|.|.|TRBJ1-2
TGTGCCAGCAGCCAAGACCAGGGAAGAGGCTACACCTTC
CASSQDQGRGYTF
>TRBV2|once|.|TRBJ2-1
TGTGCCAGCAGTGGTATAGCGAGGGTTTCCTACAATGAGCAGTTCTTC
CASSGIARVSYNEQFF
>TRBV2|few|TRBD2|TRBJ2-7
TGTGCCAGCAGGGATACTAGCGGGTATGGCTCCTACGAGCAGTACTTC
CASRDTSGYGSYEQYF
>TRBV19|.|.|TRBJ1-5
TGTGCCAGTACCCTGATCGGGGTCCGGGCTAGCAATCAGCCCCAGCATTTT
CASTLIGVRASNQPQHF
>TRBV2|.|.|TRBJ1-1
TGTGCCAGCAGGGTCCTACGGGGGAACACTGAAGCTTTCTTT
CASRVLRGNTEAFF
>TRBV19|few|TRBD2|TRBJ2-7
TGTGCCAGTAGTCCGATCACTAGCGGGAGTTACGAGCAGTACTTC
CASSPITSGSYEQYF
>TRBV6-4|.|.|TRBJ1-1
TGTGCCAGCAGTGACAACAGCCTGAACACTGAAGCTTTCTTT
CASSDNSLNTEAFF
>TRBV27|few|TRBD1|TRBJ2-7
TGTGCCAGCAGCATGACAGGGGGAAATACCTACGAGCAGTACTTC
CASSMTGGNTYEQYF